A single sample gave rise to the 7 T cell receptor beta chains below, sequenced in a study of blood T cell repertoires in COVID-19. TCRdb's table, derived via immunoSEQ multiplex PCR, lists solely in-frame clones and lacks some. The table records 40,000 to 55,000 clones, around 90% of them present only once. The sample was peripheral blood. These TCRs come from a man aged 50 or older with active COVID-19.

V is TRBV10-3 and J is TRBJ2-5, with 7 bases that match TRBD2. Trimming at V came to 10 bases and at J to 1 base, leaving 6 bases not matched to a gene. This CDR3 has 13 residues. Germline V gives CDR1 ENHRY, CDR2 SYGVKD. In DNA form, the CDR3 reads TGTGCCACGGGGGGAGGAGGCCAAGAGACCCAGTACTTC. Translating it yields CATGGGGQETQYF.

The chain couples TRBV29-1 to TRBJ1-3; 7 positions match TRBD1. The CDR3 totals 12 residues. V lost 6 bases and J lost 7; bases outside the gene matches: 6. Germline lookup yields CDR1 SQVTM and CDR2 ANQGSEA. The CDR3 spells CSVPQGQNTIYF. In nucleotides, the CDR3 is TGCAGCGTACCGCAGGGACAGAACACCATATATTTT.

The rearrangement links TRBV7-3 to TRBJ2-2; 9 bases match TRBD1. J lost 1 base, V lost 5 bases, and 8 bases had no gene match. The CDR3 length is 17 residues. CDR1 and CDR2 (germline): SGHTA, FQGTGA. The CDR3 DNA follows: TGTGCCAGCAGCGGGAGGGACAGGGTAATGAACACCGGGGAGCTGTTTTTT. Translating gives CASSGRDRVMNTGELFF.

CDR3 nucleotide sequence: TGTGCCAGCAGCCTAGACGAAACTGAAGCTTTCTTT. Translated: CASSLDETEAFF. The chain recombines TRBV5-4 with TRBJ1-1; D is unclear. The germline V and J ends were trimmed by 4 bases and 5 bases, with 9 bases remaining between them. CDR3 length equals 12 residues. Germline values: CDR1 SGHNT, CDR2 YYREEE (reference sequence).

The V gene is TRBV11-3, the J gene TRBJ1-1; D is unresolved. Germline-derived CDR1 and CDR2 are SGHNT and YENEEA. V lost 5 bases and J lost 3, with 10 bases in between. This CDR3 comprises 13 residues. The CDR3 region is CASSRQLDTEAFF. CDR3 coding DNA: TGTGCCAGCAGCCGACAATTGGACACTGAAGCTTTCTTT. The full variable domain, with the rest looked up from reference TRBV11-3 and TRBJ1-1, is EAGVVQSPRYKIIEKKQPVAFWCNPISGHNTLYWYLQNLGQGPELLIRYENEEAVDDSQLPKDRFSAERLKGVDSTLKIQPAELGDSAVYLCASSRQLDTEAFFGQGTRLTVV.

The CDR3 nucleotides are TGTGCCGGGGGGTGGGGAGGTAGCAATCAGCCCCAGCATTTT. It codes for CAGGWGGSNQPQHF. The rearrangement uses TRBV28 and TRBJ1-5; weak D call: TRBD1 (5 bases). V was cut by 11 bases and J by 0 bases, with 14 bases left in between. Germline loops: CDR1 MDHEN, CDR2 SYDVKM. The CDR3 spans 14 residues.

This chain connects TRBV6-1 to TRBJ1-6; D is possibly TRBD1 (5 bases). The CDR3 consists of 19 residues. Trimming stripped 0 bases from V and 0 bases from J, with 15 bases between. The V gene's germline CDR1 is MNHNS and CDR2 SASEGT. This CDR3 is CASSEAHGARSSYNSPLHF. The CDR3 coding sequence is TGTGCCAGCAGTGAAGCGCATGGGGCCCGAAGCTCCTATAATTCACCCCTCCACTTT.